There are a few counts of the clone carrying this T cell receptor beta chain. V was pared by 1 base and J by 10 bases, with 10 bases of the junction left unmatched. The CDR3 length is 16 residues. Germline V gives CDR1 SGHRS, CDR2 YFSETQ. This entry is derived from a study of T-cell reconstitution after alpha-beta-depleted transplantation in children. Preparation of the TCRbeta library involved a method that used unique molecular identifiers. Each CDR3 protein is one row after TCRdb ran MiXCR on the PCR reads. This table holds around 480,000 distinct CDR3 sequences, approximately 32% found once. The clonotype was recovered from a human donor who donated a stem cell graft to a child with aplastic anemia. This chain links TRBV5-1 with TRBJ2-1, with 11 bases aligning to TRBD2. This specimen consisted of PBMCs from the stem cell graft donor, obtained from the stem cell graft. The CDR3 nucleotides are TGCGCCAGCAGCTTGATTTCACTAGCGGGAGCCCAAGAGCAGTTCTTC. Its translation is CASSLISLAGAQEQFF.